The 26 T cell receptor beta chains listed next were all sequenced from one sample in a study of cytomegalovirus exposure and HLA in healthy donors (dated by TCRdb to 2016 to 2017). The library was built by means of the immunoSEQ multiplex PCR assay. The multiplex PCR relied on a mix of 60 forward primers for TCR Vbeta segments and 13 reverse primers for TCR Jbeta segments. The table was pulled from immuneACCESS by TCRdb, which kept in-frame rearrangements only. Such tables lose some clones; where checked, under half of the loss comes from unresolved V genes, and the rest has no known cause. Recorded for this sample are around 75,000 clones; 78% of them occurred a single time. About 3.5% of the sample is in the top ten clones. The sample was PBMCs. The receptors were sampled from a man aged 35-49 years in good health and CMV-seronegative.

This clone was counted a single time. The rearrangement links TRBV9 to TRBJ2-1; D gene ambiguous. Germline CDR1 is SGDLS and CDR2 is YYNGEE. This CDR3 comprises 16 residues. Trimming stripped 1 base from V and 0 bases from J, with 11 bases between. The CDR3 nucleotides are TGTGCCAGCAGCGTAACGGTAATTCCCTCCTACAATGAGCAGTTCTTC. It yields the protein CASSVTVIPSYNEQFF.

V usage is TRBV27 and J usage is TRBJ2-7, with 11 bases that match TRBD1. V shed 8 bases, J shed 7 bases, and the junction held 10 bases outside the gene matches. Germline V gene sequence: CDR1 MNHEY, CDR2 SMNVEV (reference sequence). There are 14 residues in the CDR3. The CDR3, as DNA: TGTGCCAGCGCATTGGACAGGGGGCTGGAGGAGCAGTACTTC. Translating gives CASALDRGLEEQYF.

The chain couples TRBV10-2 to TRBJ1-6; the D is unclear. CDR1 and CDR2 from the germline V gene are WSHSY and SAAADI. V was trimmed by 8 bases and J by 8 bases, leaving 16 bases between them. This CDR3 is built from 14 residues. This chain's CDR3 is CASGGGSADSPLHF. The DNA of the CDR3 is TGCGCCAGCGGAGGCGGGAGCGCGGATTCACCCCTCCACTTT.

The genes are TRBV28 and TRBJ1-3; D is unresolved. The CDR3 totals 15 residues. Germline CDR1 MDHEN, CDR2 SYDVKM. Trimming removed 6 bases from V and 0 bases from J, with 12 bases in between. The CDR3 sequence: CASRLGPSSGNTIYF. The CDR3 DNA reads TGTGCCAGCAGACTAGGACCGTCCTCTGGAAACACCATATATTTT.

This chain uses TRBV6-6 with TRBJ1-3; 7 bases fit TRBD1. J gave up 5 bases and V 5 bases, and 6 bases lay outside the gene matches. The CDR3 has 14 amino acids. The germline gives CDR1 MNHNY, CDR2 SVGAGI (reference sequence). The CDR3 spells CASSRTGLRNTIYF. The CDR3, as DNA: TGTGCCAGCAGTCGGACAGGCCTGAGAAACACCATATATTTT.

V usage is TRBV5-1 and J usage is TRBJ2-4; possible D gene TRBD1, 5 bases. V was cut by 0 bases and J by 5 bases, with 9 bases left in between. Germline CDR1 reads SGHRS; CDR2 reads YFSETQ. The CDR3 contains 14 residues. The CDR3, as DNA: TGCGCCAGCAGCTTGGGGCAGGGCCAAAACATTCAGTACTTC. It codes for CASSLGQGQNIQYF.

V usage is TRBV11-2 and J usage is TRBJ2-7; 9 positions agree with TRBD2. Germline trimming cut 1 base from V and 2 bases from J; bases unmatched to any gene: 6. Per the germline V gene, CDR1 is SGHAT and CDR2 is FQNNGV. The CDR3 sequence is 16 residues long. The CDR3 coding sequence is TGTGCCAGCAGCTTAGTAAGCGGGGGGAGCCCCTACGAGCAGTACTTC. Its protein product is CASSLVSGGSPYEQYF.

The J gene is TRBJ1-1, the V gene TRBV5-1; D perhaps matches TRBD1 (5 bases). Per the germline V gene, CDR1 is SGHRS and CDR2 is YFSETQ. CDR3 size: 13 residues. V lost 4 bases, J lost 4 bases, and 11 bases lay in between. As DNA, the CDR3 is TGCGCCAGCAGCGGGGGGTTGTTCACTGAAGCTTTCTTT. Translation gives CASSGGLFTEAFF.

The chain employs TRBV28 and TRBJ1-6; D perhaps matches TRBD1 (5 bases). Per germline, CDR1 MDHEN and CDR2 SYDVKM. This CDR3 spans 14 amino acids. Trimming pared 4 bases from V and 7 bases from J, leaving 11 bases between. CDR3 nucleotide sequence: TGTGCCAGCAGTTGGGGGGATAAGAATTCACCCCTCCACTTT. It encodes CASSWGDKNSPLHF. Full variable domain (remainder filled in from reference TRBV28 and TRBJ1-6): DVKVTQSSRYLVKRTGEKVFLECVQDMDHENMFWYRQDPGLGLRLIYFSYDVKMKEKGDIPEGYSVSREKKERFSLILESASTNQTSMYLCASSWGDKNSPLHFGNGTRLTVT.

This chain links TRBV6-5 with TRBJ2-3; possibly TRBD1 for D (6 bases). Germline V CDR1 and CDR2: MNHEY, SVGAGI. The V end lost 8 bases, the J end lost 0 bases, and 15 bases lay between the germline ends. The CDR3 extends over 15 amino acids. CDR3 in DNA: TGTGCCAGCGGGCCAGGGGCCACTAGCACAGATACGCAGTATTTT. This sequence encodes CASGPGATSTDTQYF.

The V call is TRBV7-8, the J call TRBJ1-3; D gene uncertain. CDR3 length equals 19 residues. Trimming stripped 5 bases from V and 0 bases from J, with 23 bases between. Per the germline V gene, CDR1 is SGHVS and CDR2 is FQNEAQ. CDR3 sequence reads: CASSAWITVRPSSGNTIYF. CDR3 sequence (DNA): TGTGCCAGCAGCGCCTGGATTACAGTTCGCCCGAGCTCTGGAAACACCATATATTTT.

The J gene is TRBJ1-3, the V gene TRBV7-6; no clear D. The V end lost 5 bases, the J end lost 4 bases, and 15 bases lay between the germline ends. The CDR3 sequence is 15 residues long. The V gene's germline CDR1 is SGHVS and CDR2 FNYEAQ. The CDR3 nucleotides are TGTGCCAGCAGCCCTTCAGGAGGGTCAGGAAACACCATATATTTT. Amino acids: CASSPSGGSGNTIYF.

The chain has TRBV7-2 and TRBJ1-5; TRBD1 is a possible D gene (6 bases). The CDR3 is 15 amino acids. Germline V gives CDR1 SGHTA, CDR2 FQGNSA. V lost 4 bases and J lost 6, with 16 bases in between. The CDR3 is CASSWGGGKAQPQHF. CDR3 in DNA: TGTGCCAGCAGCTGGGGAGGGGGGAAGGCTCAGCCCCAGCATTTT.

CDR3: CATSRDFAGNYGYTF. The CDR3 DNA reads as TGTGCCACCAGCAGAGATTTCGCAGGGAACTATGGCTACACCTTC. V usage is TRBV15 and J usage is TRBJ1-2; D might be TRBD1 (5 bases). This CDR3 contains 15 residues. Between the trimmed V and J ends, which lost 0 bases and 2 bases, there was a span of 10 bases. Germline V gene lookup returns CDR1 LNHNV and CDR2 YYDKDF (reference sequence).

The chain recombines TRBV18 with TRBJ2-2, with 7 bases identical to TRBD1. CDR1 is KGHSH and CDR2 is LQKENI in the germline V gene. The CDR3 runs 16 residues. V lost 2 bases to trimming and J lost 0 bases; unmatched junction nucleotides: 3. CDR3 sequence reads: CASSPYQGANTGELFF. CDR3 nucleotide sequence: TGTGCCAGCTCACCATATCAGGGGGCGAACACCGGGGAGCTGTTTTTT.

This sequence joins TRBV7-2 and TRBJ2-5; D perhaps matches TRBD1 (5 bases). The CDR3 contains 14 residues. V was pared by 1 base and J by 4 bases, with 10 bases between. Germline CDR1 SGHTA, CDR2 FQGNSA. CDR3 in DNA: TGTGCCAGCAGCTTAGGCCCAGGGTCAGAGACCCAGTACTTC. As protein: CASSLGPGSETQYF.

Concerning this clone: A junction boundary mismatches the germline segment, possibly from a read error. The chain is built from TRBV28 and TRBJ1-2; 10 positions agree with TRBD1. CDR1 and CDR2 (germline): MDHEN, SYDVKM. CDR3 size: 15 residues. DNA of the CDR3: TGTGCCAGCAGCCAATCCGGGACAGGGGAACCCCTCCAGGACTTC. Protein product: CASSQSGTGEPLQDF.

The rearrangement uses TRBV19 and TRBJ1-2, with TRBD1 identical over 11 bases. CDR3 length: 17 amino acids. Germline V gene lookup returns CDR1 LNHDA and CDR2 SQIVND (reference sequence). The V segment lost 3 bases and the J segment 3 bases; nucleotides outside the gene matches: 9. CDR3: CASSISRGQGDYYGYTF. In DNA form, the CDR3 reads TGTGCCAGTAGTATTTCTCGGGGACAGGGGGATTACTATGGCTACACCTTC.

V is TRBV27 and J is TRBJ2-5; a weak D match, TRBD1 (8 bases). Deletions cut 5 bases from V and 7 bases from J, with 14 bases between. This CDR3 contains 13 residues. The germline V gene encodes CDR1 MNHEY and CDR2 SMNVEV (reference sequence). This CDR3 is CASSRTGGVTQYF. CDR3 coding DNA: TGTGCCAGCAGTCGAACAGGGGGGGTGACCCAGTACTTC.

The V and J genes are TRBV7-2 and TRBJ2-2, with D perhaps matching TRBD1 (5 bases). There are 13 residues in the CDR3. Trimming cost V 6 bases and J 6 bases, with 11 bases left between them. Germline V gene sequence: CDR1 SGHTA, CDR2 FQGNSA. CDR3 region: CASSFRDSGELFF. The CDR3 DNA reads TGTGCCAGCAGTTTCAGGGATTCCGGGGAGCTGTTTTTT.

The chain employs TRBV4-1 and TRBJ2-7; weak D call: TRBD1 (5 bases). The CDR3 runs 16 residues. Germline CDR1 MGHRA, CDR2 YSYEKL. Trimming stripped 1 base from V and 0 bases from J, with 13 bases between. Written as DNA, the CDR3 is TGCGCCAGCAGCCAAGGTAGGACAAGGAGCTCCTACGAGCAGTACTTC. Translated: CASSQGRTRSSYEQYF.

This clone was counted a single time. The chain couples TRBV27 to TRBJ1-5, with D unresolved. CDR1 and CDR2 from the germline V gene are MNHEY and SMNVEV (reference sequence). The CDR3 runs 13 residues. The ends were cut back, 4 bases at V and 2 bases at J, with 6 bases in the middle. This chain's CDR3 is CASSYRGNQPQHF. CDR3 sequence (DNA): TGTGCCAGCAGTTATCGTGGCAATCAGCCCCAGCATTTT.

The chain couples TRBV29-1 to TRBJ2-7; tentatively, D is TRBD1 (6 bases). The CDR3 is 11 amino acids. In germline, CDR1 is SQVTM, CDR2 ANQGSEA. V lost 4 bases and J 6 bases, leaving 10 bases between the germline ends. The CDR3 region is CSVVTGTEQYF. As DNA, the CDR3 is TGCAGCGTTGTAACAGGGACCGAGCAGTACTTC.

This sequence joins TRBV28 and TRBJ1-2; D is undetermined. V was pared by 3 bases and J by 2 bases, with 7 bases between. Germline CDR1 MDHEN, CDR2 SYDVKM. The CDR3 runs 13 residues. The DNA for the CDR3 is TGTGCCAGCAGTTTTGGAGGAAACTATGGCTACACCTTC. Translation gives CASSFGGNYGYTF.

The DNA for the CDR3 is TGCGCCAGCAGCGGAGGGACAGGGCCCACAGATACGCAGTATTTT. Encoded protein: CASSGGTGPTDTQYF. The rearrangement links TRBV5-1 to TRBJ2-3; 9 nucleotides line up with TRBD1. There are 15 residues in the CDR3. The germline V gene has CDR1 SGHRS and CDR2 YFSETQ. Trimming took 4 bases from V and 2 from J; bases not matched to a gene: 5.

Note on this clone: An end of the junction does not agree with germline; a read error may underlie this. The chain has TRBV7-9 and TRBJ2-2, with 9 bases matching TRBD1. Looked up from germline, CDR1 is SEHNR and CDR2 is FQNEAQ (reference sequence). The CDR3 runs to 17 residues. The CDR3 spells CSSSSITGQGGTGELFF. The CDR3 region has the DNA TGTTCCAGCAGCTCAATCACGGGACAGGGTGGGACCGGGGAGCTGTTTTTT.